The next 25 T cell receptor beta chains were all read from a single sample in a study of cytomegalovirus exposure and HLA in healthy donors. PCR involved 60 Vbeta and 13 Jbeta primers. Assay: immunoSEQ multiplex PCR; the TCRdb copy retains only in-frame clones and omits some. The sample comprises under 150,000 clones, more than 70% of which are singletons, and approximately 1% rests with the top ten. Specimen: PBMCs. The receptors shown here come from a human donor in good health.

This clone was counted only a few times. This chain joins TRBV6-1 and TRBJ1-4; TRBD1 aligns across 10 bases. The V gene's germline CDR1 is MNHNS and CDR2 SASEGT. The ends lost 8 bases at V and 7 bases at J; junction bases unmatched: 4. This CDR3 has 13 amino acids. The chain's CDR3 is CASRDRGIEKLFF. CDR3 coding DNA: TGTGCCAGCCGGGACAGGGGTATTGAAAAACTGTTTTTT.

The rearrangement uses TRBV5-1 and TRBJ2-1, with TRBD2 identical over 8 bases. Germline V gives CDR1 SGHRS, CDR2 YFSETQ. With V trimmed by 2 bases and J by 2 bases, 9 bases remained unmatched. The CDR3 is 17 amino acids. CDR3 amino acids: CASSLSTSGGAYNEQFF. CDR3 in DNA: TGCGCCAGCAGCTTATCCACTAGCGGAGGCGCCTACAATGAGCAGTTCTTC.

The rearrangement uses TRBV4-1 and TRBJ1-2, with 7 bases matching TRBD1. Germline V lookup: CDR1 MGHRA, CDR2 YSYEKL. This CDR3 contains 16 residues. V lost 2 bases and J lost 2; bases outside the gene matches: 8. CDR3 region: CASSQSLRGANYGYTF. CDR3 coding DNA: TGCGCCAGCAGCCAAAGCCTCAGGGGGGCGAACTATGGCTACACCTTC.

This chain joins TRBV2 and TRBJ1-4; D remains unclear. V lost 6 bases, J lost 3 bases, and 11 bases lay in between. Germline V gene data show CDR1 as SNHLY and CDR2 as FYNNEI. The length of the CDR3 is 14 residues. The CDR3 sequence is CASSWPLANEKLFF. The CDR3 bases are TGTGCCAGCAGCTGGCCCCTAGCTAATGAAAAACTGTTTTTT.

The chain couples TRBV7-6 to TRBJ2-7; TRBD2 aligns across 7 bases. Germline V lookup: CDR1 SGHVS, CDR2 FNYEAQ. There are 11 residues in the CDR3. V was clipped by 10 bases and J by 7 bases; unmatched bases: 7. The CDR3 loop is CATSAGEEQYF. In DNA, the CDR3 is TGTGCCACCTCCGCGGGGGAAGAGCAGTACTTC.

V usage is TRBV6-4 and J usage is TRBJ1-1; possibly TRBD1 for D (6 bases). The CDR3 consists of 18 residues. Germline V lookup: CDR1 MRHNA, CDR2 SNTAGT. Trimming removed 2 bases from V and 5 bases from J, with 24 bases in between. The CDR3 reads CASSDIGGAGRGETEAFF. CDR3 sequence (DNA): TGTGCCAGCAGTGACATCGGGGGGGCGGGCAGGGGAGAAACTGAAGCTTTCTTT.

The chain uses TRBV2 and TRBJ2-1; D is perhaps TRBD1 (6 bases). Deletions cut 9 bases from V and 6 bases from J, with 12 bases between. The V gene's germline CDR1 is SNHLY and CDR2 FYNNEI. The CDR3 runs 12 residues. The CDR3 DNA sequence: TGTGCCAGTTCCGGGACATTCAATGAGCAGTTCTTC. Translating it yields CASSGTFNEQFF.

V is TRBV15 and J is TRBJ1-6; D uncertain. This CDR3 is 14 amino acids long. V was pared by 1 base and J by 5 bases, with 6 bases between. Looked up from germline, CDR1 is LNHNV and CDR2 is YYDKDF (reference sequence). CDR3 DNA sequence: TGTGCCACCAGCAGAGGACGGGATAATTCACCCCTCCACTTT. Protein product: CATSRGRDNSPLHF.

The chain has TRBV6-5 and TRBJ1-6; 10 nucleotides line up with TRBD1. Germline CDR1 reads MNHEY; CDR2 reads SVGAGI. Unmatched junction bases numbered 5, after V lost 10 bases and J lost 5 bases. The CDR3 runs to 14 residues. CDR3: CATGQGDNNSPLHF. The CDR3 DNA reads as TGTGCCACCGGACAGGGGGACAATAATTCACCCCTCCACTTT.

This clone was seen just once. The genes are TRBV19 and TRBJ2-4, with 9 nucleotides matching TRBD2. V dropped 5 bases and J dropped 6; count of bases not matched to a gene: 8. Per the germline V gene, CDR1 is LNHDA and CDR2 is SQIVND (reference sequence). The CDR3 runs 15 residues. The CDR3 nucleotides are TGTGCCAGTAGTGAAAAAAGCGGGGGGCCAAACATTCAGTACTTC. This translates into CASSEKSGGPNIQYF.

Notes on this clone: The junction departs from the called germline gene at one end, perhaps through a read error. Distinct nucleotide sequences in the sample also encode this CDR3. The chain combines TRBV19 with TRBJ1-5; TRBD1 matches at 8 bases. CDR3 length equals 13 residues. Germline loops: CDR1 LNHDA, CDR2 SQIVND (reference sequence). The CDR3: CASSGTGNQPQHF. CDR3 coding DNA: TGTGCCAGTAGCGGGACAGGCAACCAGCCCCAGCATTTT.

To note about this clone: At one of its ends the junction is not consistent with the germline gene, which may arise from a read error. V usage is TRBV15 and J usage is TRBJ2-2; no clear D. The CDR3 consists of 18 residues. CDR1 and CDR2 from the germline V gene are LNHNV and YYDKDF (reference sequence). CDR3 in DNA: TGTGCCACCACCAGAATTCGTTTCCCAAGCCGAGGCACCGGGGAGCTGTTTTTT. Its protein is CATTRIRFPSRGTGELFF.

CDR3 in amino acids: CASSLWPPGTENTEAFF. The CDR3 DNA sequence: TGTGCCAGCAGCTTATGGCCTCCCGGGACAGAAAACACTGAAGCTTTCTTT. This chain uses TRBV7-6 with TRBJ1-1; TRBD1 agrees at 7 bases. The junction had 11 bases not matched to a gene; V was cut back by 2 bases and J by 2 bases. CDR1 is SGHVS and CDR2 is FNYEAQ in the germline V gene. The CDR3 extends over 17 amino acids.

This chain connects TRBV11-2 to TRBJ1-1, with 8 nucleotides matching TRBD1. The CDR3 spans 13 residues. The J segment lost 9 bases and the V segment lost 5 bases, leaving 8 bases of the junction unmatched. CDR1 is SGHAT, CDR2 FQNNGV, per germline. The chain's CDR3 is CASSIDQGAQAFF. The CDR3 DNA reads as TGTGCCAGCAGCATCGATCAGGGGGCGCAAGCTTTCTTT.

The chain uses TRBV4-1 and TRBJ1-2, with D possibly matching TRBD1 (5 bases). Trimming removed 1 base from V and 2 bases from J, with 11 bases in between. Germline assignment: CDR1 MGHRA and CDR2 YSYEKL. The CDR3 has 15 amino acids. The CDR3 DNA is TGCGCCAGCAGCCAAGGGGGCAGCGCCAACTATGGCTACACCTTC. This translates into CASSQGGSANYGYTF.

The rearrangement joins TRBV11-2 to TRBJ1-1; a possible D gene is TRBD1 (5 bases). The germline V and J ends were trimmed by 3 bases and 7 bases, with 18 bases remaining between them. This CDR3 is built from 15 residues. The germline gives CDR1 SGHAT, CDR2 FQNNGV. CDR3 loop: CASSFSGLTGFEAFF. The CDR3, as DNA: TGTGCCAGCAGCTTTTCAGGGTTAACTGGGTTTGAAGCTTTCTTT.

The chain is built from TRBV7-8 and TRBJ1-1; no firm D call. Trimming shortened V by 4 bases and J by 1 base, and 13 bases separated the two germline ends. The CDR3 has 15 amino acids. CDR1 SGHVS and CDR2 FQNEAQ come from the germline V gene. The chain's CDR3 is CASSSGVVENTEAFF. The CDR3 coding sequence is TGTGCCAGCAGCTCGGGTGTGGTGGAGAACACTGAAGCTTTCTTT.

The rearrangement links TRBV9 to TRBJ1-2; TRBD1 agrees at 7 bases. The CDR3 has 16 residues. Germline V CDR1 and CDR2: SGDLS, YYNGEE. Trimming removed 3 bases from V and 0 bases from J; junction bases left unmatched: 8. In nucleotides, the CDR3 is TGTGCCAGCAGCGGCCTTAGACAGGGTTCTAACTATGGCTACACCTTC. Protein: CASSGLRQGSNYGYTF.

V and J are TRBV15 and TRBJ1-4; D is perhaps TRBD1 (6 bases). Germline V gives CDR1 LNHNV, CDR2 YYDKDF (reference sequence). The CDR3 consists of 13 residues. The V end was cut by 8 bases, the J end by 5 bases, with 12 bases between. The CDR3 reads CATGRGRNEKLFF. In DNA, the CDR3 is TGTGCCACCGGGCGGGGGCGGAATGAAAAACTGTTTTTT. The full variable domain, completed using reference TRBV15 and TRBJ1-4, is DAMVIQNPRYQVTQFGKPVTLSCSQTLNHNVMYWYQQKSSQAPKLLFHYYDKDFNNEADTPDNFQSRRPNTSFCFLDIRSPGLGDTAMYLCATGRGRNEKLFFGSGTQLSVL.

CDR3 nucleotide sequence: TGCGCCAGCAGTGCCCGTTGGGACAGGGCCCCTTACGAGCAGTACTTC. This sequence encodes CASSARWDRAPYEQYF. This chain uses TRBV10-1 with TRBJ2-7; 9 bases line up with TRBD1. CDR1 and CDR2 (germline): WNHNN, SYGVQD (reference sequence). Germline trimming cut 4 bases from V and 4 bases from J; bases unmatched to any gene: 11. The CDR3 runs to 16 residues.

V usage is TRBV4-1 and J usage is TRBJ2-7; 9 nucleotides line up with TRBD1. This CDR3 is 15 amino acids long. Germline loops: CDR1 MGHRA, CDR2 YSYEKL. V shed 3 bases and J 2 bases; nucleotides not matched to a gene: 5. CDR3 sequence (DNA): TGCGCCAGCAGCCACGGGACAGGGAAGACCTACGAGCAGTACTTC. The encoded protein is CASSHGTGKTYEQYF.

The chain recombines TRBV15 with TRBJ2-7; D perhaps matches TRBD2 (6 bases). Germline CDR1 LNHNV, CDR2 YYDKDF (reference sequence). V shed 5 bases and J shed 2 bases, with 13 bases lying between them. The CDR3 is 14 amino acids. CDR3 protein: CATSAGRGTYEQYF. The CDR3 DNA reads TGTGCCACCAGCGCGGGGCGGGGAACCTACGAGCAGTACTTC.

V usage is TRBV25-1 and J usage is TRBJ2-2, with a tentative D call TRBD1 (6 bases). The CDR3 sequence is 16 residues long. V gave up 1 base and J gave up 6 bases, with 15 bases separating them. CDR1 MGHDK and CDR2 SYGVNS come from the germline V gene. The CDR3 loop reads CASSELGRTAPGELFF. Here the CDR3 DNA reads TGTGCCAGCAGTGAATTGGGTCGGACAGCCCCCGGGGAGCTGTTTTTT.

The chain is built from TRBV6-6 and TRBJ2-3, with 11 bases aligning to TRBD2. The CDR3 sequence is 15 residues long. Germline V lookup: CDR1 MNHNY, CDR2 SVGAGI (reference sequence). J was trimmed by 2 bases and V by 5 bases; bases with no gene match: 3. The CDR3 DNA is TGTGCCAGCAGTCCTAGCGGGGGGTCCACAGATACGCAGTATTTT. Translation: CASSPSGGSTDTQYF.

The chain has TRBV7-9 and TRBJ2-7, with D tentatively TRBD1 (6 bases). This CDR3 has 15 residues. V lost 4 bases and J 3 bases, leaving 16 bases between the germline ends. In germline, CDR1 is SEHNR, CDR2 FQNEAQ (reference sequence). The CDR3 sequence is CASSSTEDRYYEQYF. The CDR3 coding sequence is TGTGCCAGCAGCTCAACGGAGGACAGATACTACGAGCAGTACTTC.